Shown below are 31 T cell receptor beta chains from a single sample sequenced in a study of CD8 T cells in Susac syndrome. RNA in amounts of roughly 0.5 to 1 ug was reverse transcribed with random hexamers. TCRdb reprocessed the immunoSEQ multiplex PCR reads with MiXCR, giving one entry per CDR3 protein. The sample consists of some 120,000 distinct CDR3 sequences, approximately 94% of them appearing once. Input material: CD4+ T cells from PBMCs. The source of these receptors is a human donor with multiple sclerosis.

The gene calls are TRBV5-1 and TRBJ2-5, with 8 bases aligning to TRBD1. J was trimmed by 4 bases and V by 3 bases; bases with no gene match: 8. Germline values: CDR1 SGHRS, CDR2 YFSETQ. The CDR3 consists of 15 residues. The CDR3: CASSYGQGFGETQYF. CDR3 DNA sequence: TGCGCCAGCAGCTACGGACAGGGTTTTGGAGAGACCCAGTACTTC.

The J gene is TRBJ1-2, the V gene TRBV11-2; D unclear. Between the trimmed V and J ends, which lost 5 bases and 7 bases, there was a span of 17 bases. Looked up from germline, CDR1 is SGHAT and CDR2 is FQNNGV. The CDR3 totals 14 residues. DNA for the CDR3: TGTGCCAGCAGCCCATGGGCTCCTGATCGTGGCTACACCTTC. Amino acids: CASSPWAPDRGYTF.

This clonotype has just a few counts. The chain employs TRBV7-2 and TRBJ2-3; maybe TRBD2 (6 bases). The CDR3 is made up of 14 amino acids. The V end was cut by 4 bases, the J end by 2 bases, with 10 bases between. Per the germline V gene, CDR1 is SGHTA and CDR2 is FQGNSA. The CDR3 region is CASSSGLLTDTQYF. The CDR3 nucleotides read TGTGCCAGCAGCTCGGGACTTCTCACAGATACGCAGTATTTT.

The rearrangement joins TRBV6-2 or TRBV6-3 to TRBJ1-5; D is unresolved. The V gene's germline CDR1 is MNHEY and CDR2 SVGEGT. The V and J ends lost 3 bases and 7 bases respectively, with 10 bases between them. The CDR3 is 13 residues long. CDR3 region: CASSYGEGQPQHF. As DNA, the CDR3 is TGTGCCAGCAGTTATGGGGAAGGGCAGCCCCAGCATTTT.

The chain carries TRBV6-6 and TRBJ2-6; the D is unclear. V was trimmed by 7 bases and J by 0 bases, leaving 7 bases between them. CDR1 and CDR2 from the germline V gene are MNHNY and SVGAGI (reference sequence). This CDR3 spans 14 amino acids. CDR3 loop: CASTDFSGANVLTF. The CDR3 DNA is TGTGCCAGCACCGATTTCTCTGGGGCCAACGTCCTGACTTTC.

This clonotype has a handful of counts. The J gene is TRBJ2-6, the V gene TRBV30, with 10 nucleotides matching TRBD1. The CDR3 loop spans 16 amino acids. V lost 3 bases, J lost 2 bases, and 4 bases stayed unmatched. From germline, CDR1 is GTSNPN and CDR2 SVGIG (reference sequence). The CDR3 is CAWRRQGATGANVLTF. In nucleotides, the CDR3 is TGTGCCTGGAGGAGACAGGGGGCGACTGGGGCCAACGTCCTGACTTTC.

The J gene is TRBJ1-5, the V gene TRBV5-6, with 7 bases lining up with TRBD1. V gave up 3 bases and J gave up 3 bases; unmatched junction bases: 18. CDR1 is SGHDT and CDR2 is YYEEEE in the germline V gene. There are 19 residues in the CDR3. CDR3 residues: CASSWGEDRETRLNQPQHF. CDR3 nucleotide sequence: TGTGCCAGCAGCTGGGGGGAAGACAGGGAAACCCGACTCAATCAGCCCCAGCATTTT.

The chain uses TRBV4-1 and TRBJ2-5; 8 nucleotides align to TRBD2. The CDR3 runs 17 residues. Unmatched junction bases numbered 9, after V lost 3 bases and J lost 0 bases. Germline assignment: CDR1 MGHRA and CDR2 YSYEKL. Written as DNA, the CDR3 is TGCGCCAGCAGCCACCCCGGGATAGCGGGGAACCAAGAGACCCAGTACTTC. It is translated as CASSHPGIAGNQETQYF.

The chain couples TRBV5-6 to TRBJ2-3; a possible D gene is TRBD2 (6 bases). The V gene lost 2 bases and the J gene lost 3 bases, with 13 bases spanning the gap. This CDR3 region has 15 residues. The germline V gene encodes CDR1 SGHDT and CDR2 YYEEEE. CDR3: CASSLLTSGTDTQYF. CDR3 in DNA: TGTGCCAGCAGCTTATTGACCAGCGGGACAGATACGCAGTATTTT.

This rearrangement joins TRBV7-9 to TRBJ1-1; D is undetermined. The V end lost 2 bases, the J end lost 7 bases, and 8 bases lay between the germline ends. There are 12 residues in the CDR3. CDR1 and CDR2 (germline): SEHNR, FQNEAQ (reference sequence). The CDR3 coding sequence is TGTGCCAGCAGCTTAACCCGGAGTGAAGCTTTCTTT. Protein product: CASSLTRSEAFF.

This chain joins TRBV29-1 and TRBJ1-2; maybe TRBD1 (6 bases). Trimming removed 5 bases at V and 8 bases at J, with 21 bases between. The CDR3 totals 14 residues. Germline CDR1 is SQVTM and CDR2 is ANQGSEA. In DNA, the CDR3 is TGCAGCGTTTCCTGGGACACGGGGCAGCGGGGCTACACCTTC. Amino acids: CSVSWDTGQRGYTF.

A single count supports this clonotype. The V call is TRBV25-1, the J call TRBJ2-7; tentative D call: TRBD1 (6 bases). The V gene lost 7 bases and the J gene lost 1 base, with 11 bases spanning the gap. The CDR3 totals 13 residues. Germline V CDR1 and CDR2: MGHDK, SYGVNS. For the CDR3, the DNA is TGTGCCAGCAAGGACAGAGAATCCTACGAGCAGTACTTC. This sequence encodes CASKDRESYEQYF.

This sequence joins TRBV30 and TRBJ1-2, with D hard to call. Deletions cut 2 bases from V and 2 bases from J, with 15 bases between. The CDR3 extends over 15 amino acids. Per the germline V gene, CDR1 is GTSNPN and CDR2 is SVGIG (reference sequence). The CDR3 DNA follows: TGTGCCTGGAGTCTTCGTGCGTCGGGGAACTATGGCTACACCTTC. Translated, it gives CAWSLRASGNYGYTF.

The chain combines TRBV12-3 or TRBV12-4 with TRBJ2-7, with D perhaps TRBD1 (5 bases). This CDR3 is 13 amino acids long. V lost 6 bases and J lost 0, with 9 bases in between. The CDR3: CASRQAASYEQYF. The CDR3 DNA reads as TGTGCCAGCAGACAGGCCGCCTCCTACGAGCAGTACTTC.

The rearrangement uses TRBV5-1 and TRBJ2-7; 8 nucleotides match TRBD2. There are 14 residues in the CDR3. Germline trimming cut 3 bases from V and 2 bases from J; bases unmatched to any gene: 4. Per the germline V gene, CDR1 is SGHRS and CDR2 is YFSETQ. Written as DNA, the CDR3 is TGCGCCAGCAGCTCAAGCGGGAGCCCCTACGAGCAGTACTTC. This codes for CASSSSGSPYEQYF. Full variable domain (remainder filled in from reference TRBV5-1 and TRBJ2-7): KAGVTQTPRYLIKTRGQQVTLSCSPISGHRSVSWYQQTPGQGLQFLFEYFSETQRNKGNFPGRFSGRQFSNSRSEMNVSTLELGDSALYLCASSSSGSPYEQYFGPGTRLTVT.

In its sample, this clonotype was seen once. The J gene is TRBJ1-5, the V gene TRBV27; 7 nucleotides agree with TRBD1. CDR1 is MNHEY, CDR2 SMNVEV, per germline (reference sequence). J gave up 4 bases and V 6 bases, and 6 bases lay outside the gene matches. The CDR3 spans 14 residues. The CDR3 loop reads CASRSATGNQPQHF. The CDR3 DNA is TGTGCCAGCAGATCCGCGACAGGGAATCAGCCCCAGCATTTT.

The chain links TRBV9 to TRBJ2-4; D not resolved. Trimming took 3 bases from V and 7 from J, leaving 11 bases between them. CDR1 is SGDLS, CDR2 YYNGEE, per germline. The CDR3 totals 13 residues. The CDR3: CASSAGVGNIQYF. CDR3 DNA: TGTGCCAGCAGCGCGGGCGTGGGCAACATTCAGTACTTC. The full variable domain, with the rest looked up from reference TRBV9 and TRBJ2-4, is DSGVTQTPKHLITATGQRVTLRCSPRSGDLSVYWYQQSLDQGLQFLIQYYNGEERAKGNILERFSAQQFPDLHSELNLSSLELGDSALYFCASSAGVGNIQYFGAGTRLSVL.

This clonotype was recorded only once. The chain couples TRBV7-9 to TRBJ1-6; 9 bases match TRBD1. CDR3 length equals 17 residues. V gave up 4 bases and J gave up 0 bases; unmatched junction bases: 4. Per the germline V gene, CDR1 is SEHNR and CDR2 is FQNEAQ (reference sequence). In nucleotides, the CDR3 is TGTGCCAGCAGCTCCGAGGACAGGGGCTCCTATAATTCACCCCTCCACTTT. Protein sequence: CASSSEDRGSYNSPLHF.

The chain combines TRBV19 with TRBJ2-7; TRBD1 agrees at 9 bases. This CDR3 contains 15 residues. Losses at the gene ends were 4 bases for V and 6 bases for J; bases not matched to a gene: 10. Germline CDR1 LNHDA, CDR2 SQIVND (reference sequence). CDR3 amino acids: CASSTKAGTGSEQYF. In DNA, the CDR3 is TGTGCCAGTAGTACCAAAGCCGGGACAGGGAGCGAGCAGTACTTC. Drawing the rest from reference TRBV19 and TRBJ2-7, the complete variable domain is DGGITQSPKYLFRKEGQNVTLSCEQNLNHDAMYWYRQDPGQGLRLIYYSQIVNDFQKGDIAEGYSVSREKKESFPLTVTSAQKNPTAFYLCASSTKAGTGSEQYFGPGTRLTVT.

This chain joins TRBV30 and TRBJ2-7; 9 positions agree with TRBD1. CDR3 length: 14 residues. J lost 2 bases, V lost 0 bases, and 2 bases had no gene match. Germline assignment: CDR1 GTSNPN and CDR2 SVGIG (reference sequence). CDR3 region: CAWSVGTGTYEQYF. The CDR3 bases are TGTGCCTGGAGTGTAGGGACAGGGACCTACGAGCAGTACTTC. Supplemented by reference TRBV30 and TRBJ2-7, the full variable domain reads SQTIHQWPATLVQPVGSPLSLECTVEGTSNPNLYWYRQAAGRGLQLLFYSVGIGQISSEVPQNLSASRPQDRQFILSSKKLLLSDSGFYLCAWSVGTGTYEQYFGPGTRLTVT.

Written as DNA, the CDR3 is TGTGCCAGCAGTTTATTAAGCGGGAGGGCCACGAACGGGGAGCTGTTTTTT. Amino acids: CASSLLSGRATNGELFF. The chain joins TRBV12-3 or TRBV12-4 to TRBJ2-2, with 10 nucleotides matching TRBD2. The CDR3 is 17 residues long. Losses at the gene ends were 2 bases for V and 7 bases for J; bases not matched to a gene: 10.

J is TRBJ1-1 and V is TRBV7-2; D is perhaps TRBD1 (5 bases). The CDR3 is 14 residues long. Germline V gene sequence: CDR1 SGHTA, CDR2 FQGNSA. V lost 5 bases, J lost 3 bases, and 13 bases lay in between. The DNA of the CDR3 is TGTGCCAGCAGCCTCAGGGTGGAGGACACTGAAGCTTTCTTT. Its translation: CASSLRVEDTEAFF.

The V and J genes are TRBV4-3 and TRBJ2-7, with D hard to call. The CDR3 extends over 15 amino acids. V lost 4 bases, J lost 0 bases, and 13 bases lay in between. Germline CDR1 is LGHNA and CDR2 is YSLEER. The CDR3 sequence: CASSPQTVSSYEQYF. In DNA form, the CDR3 reads TGCGCCAGCAGCCCACAAACAGTTTCCTCCTACGAGCAGTACTTC.

The chain uses TRBV12-3 or TRBV12-4 and TRBJ1-3, with D possibly matching TRBD1 (6 bases). V lost 6 bases to trimming and J lost 2 bases, with 14 bases between them. This CDR3 region has 15 residues. The CDR3 region has the DNA TGTGCCAGCAGAACAGGACAGCTCACTGGAAACACCATATATTTT. Amino acid sequence: CASRTGQLTGNTIYF.

The chain couples TRBV12-3 or TRBV12-4 to TRBJ1-1; no clear D gene. This CDR3 is 12 amino acids long. V lost 3 bases, J lost 10 bases, and 12 bases lay in between. The CDR3 sequence is CASSFIFGGAFF. CDR3 coding DNA: TGTGCCAGCAGTTTTATCTTCGGTGGAGCTTTCTTT.

The J gene is TRBJ2-1, the V gene TRBV25-1; D is ambiguous. V lost 8 bases and J lost 2, with 13 bases in between. Germline V lookup: CDR1 MGHDK, CDR2 SYGVNS. This CDR3 contains 14 residues. The CDR3 nucleotides read TGTGCCAGCCGTCCCCCGCCCACCTACAATGAGCAGTTCTTC. Protein: CASRPPPTYNEQFF. Based on the CDR3 plus reference TRBV25-1 and TRBJ2-1, the full variable domain is EADIYQTPRYLVIGTGKKITLECSQTMGHDKMYWYQQDPGMELHLIHYSYGVNSTEKGDLSSESTVSRIRTEHFPLTLESARPSHTSQYLCASRPPPTYNEQFFGPGTRLTVL.

With respect to this clonotype: At one end, the junction sequence differs from germline, possibly due to a read error. This chain uses TRBV7-7 with TRBJ2-5; D ambiguous. The CDR3 covers 13 residues. The germline CDR1 and CDR2 sequences are SSHAT and FNYEAQ (reference sequence). DNA for the CDR3: TGTGCTAGCAGCTCTGTTGGGCAAGAGACCCAGTACTTC. Translated, it gives CASSSVGQETQYF.

The chain has TRBV18 and TRBJ1-3; TRBD1 is a possible D gene (6 bases). V was pared by 1 base and J by 4 bases, with 11 bases between. Germline lookup yields CDR1 KGHSH and CDR2 LQKENI. This CDR3 has 15 residues. The CDR3 region has the DNA TGTGCCAGCTCACCACTACCGGACAGAGGAAACACCATATATTTT. Translated, it gives CASSPLPDRGNTIYF.

J is TRBJ1-2 and V is TRBV6-2 or TRBV6-3, with D unresolved. Germline values: CDR1 MNHEY, CDR2 SVGEGT. There are 15 residues in the CDR3. V lost 7 bases, J lost 2 bases, and 17 bases lay in between. CDR3 sequence reads: CASTDPPGFNYGYTF. CDR3 coding DNA: TGTGCCAGCACCGATCCCCCGGGGTTCAACTATGGCTACACCTTC.

The chain has TRBV2 and TRBJ2-7; the D is unclear. Per germline, CDR1 SNHLY and CDR2 FYNNEI. With 4 bases removed from V and 7 bases from J, the gap between germline ends came to 11 bases. The CDR3 extends over 12 amino acids. The CDR3 DNA reads TGTGCCAGCAGTGCTCTATCCGAGGAGCAGTACTTC. It specifies CASSALSEEQYF.

The CDR3 loop is CSARFSGANVLTF. CDR3 in DNA: TGCAGTGCTAGATTCTCTGGGGCCAACGTCCTGACTTTC. The chain uses TRBV20-1 and TRBJ2-6; D remains unclear. The CDR3 has 13 residues. The V gene lost 2 bases and the J gene lost 0 bases, with 2 bases spanning the gap. CDR1 and CDR2 from the germline V gene are DFQATT and SNEGSKA (reference sequence).